A single sample gave rise to the 15 T cell receptor beta chains below, sequenced in a study of siplizumab effects on memory and regulatory T cells. Clones were read by immunoSEQ multiplex PCR, and TCRdb kept only the in-frame ones, dropping some. The sample shows approximately 120,000 clones, roughly 93% of them seen only once. The sample taken for sequencing was non-Treg CD4+ T cells sorted from blood. All receptors derive from a human donor in good health.

A remark on this clone: An end of the junction does not agree with germline; a read error may underlie this. The V gene is TRBV19, the J gene TRBJ2-7; TRBD1 is a possible D gene (6 bases). The germline V gene encodes CDR1 LNHDA and CDR2 SQIVND (reference sequence). The CDR3 extends over 14 amino acids. The chain's CDR3 is CASSISWSRTEVNF. In nucleotides, the CDR3 is TGTGCCAGTAGTATCTCTTGGAGTAGGACAGAAGTAAACTTC.

The gene calls are TRBV10-2 and TRBJ1-1; TRBD1 might be the D (5 bases). The CDR3 runs to 13 residues. Germline CDR1 and CDR2: WSHSY and SAAADI. V dropped 6 bases and J dropped 0 bases, with 8 bases sitting between them. CDR3 DNA sequence: TGCGCCAGCAGACAGGAGATGAACACTGAAGCTTTCTTT. Protein product: CASRQEMNTEAFF.

V gene TRBV18 combines with J gene TRBJ2-2, with D perhaps matching TRBD2 (6 bases). This CDR3 region has 16 residues. Germline CDR1 is KGHSH and CDR2 is LQKENI. V was cut by 2 bases and J by 4 bases, with 14 bases left in between. The CDR3 protein is CASSPKGPGGTGELFF. The CDR3 nucleotides are TGTGCCAGCTCACCAAAAGGCCCCGGGGGCACCGGGGAGCTGTTTTTT.

CDR3 protein: CASTSTASVGGYTF. The CDR3 region has the DNA TGTGCCAGCACTTCGACAGCCTCGGTTGGTGGCTACACCTTC. The rearrangement uses TRBV18 and TRBJ1-2, with D tentatively TRBD1 (5 bases). Germline values: CDR1 KGHSH, CDR2 LQKENI. The V end was cut by 8 bases, the J end by 7 bases, with 20 bases between. The CDR3 covers 14 residues.

The rearrangement links TRBV4-2 to TRBJ2-3; D is possibly TRBD2 (5 bases). Germline loops: CDR1 LGHNA, CDR2 YNFKEQ. The CDR3 sequence is 17 residues long. Trimming cost V 0 bases and J 2 bases, with 15 bases left between them. In DNA, the CDR3 is TGTGCCAGCAGCCAAGAGGGAACGGGGATGTTCACAGATACGCAGTATTTT. Amino acids: CASSQEGTGMFTDTQYF.

The CDR3 loop reads CASSATDRPLPTLHF. The CDR3 bases are TGTGCCAGCAGCGCCACGGACAGGCCCCTACCCACCCTCCACTTT. The chain combines TRBV9 with TRBJ1-6; 7 bases map to TRBD1. The junction had 14 bases not matched to a gene; V was cut back by 3 bases and J by 14 bases. The CDR3 runs 15 residues. Germline CDR1 is SGDLS and CDR2 is YYNGEE.

The chain employs TRBV15 and TRBJ2-1; possible D gene TRBD2, 6 bases. The germline gives CDR1 LNHNV, CDR2 YYDKDF (reference sequence). V lost 7 bases and J 7 bases, leaving 14 bases between the germline ends. There are 13 residues in the CDR3. The CDR3 loop reads CATTRGRGNEQFF. DNA for the CDR3: TGTGCCACCACCCGGGGCCGGGGGAATGAGCAGTTCTTC.

This chain connects TRBV5-1 to TRBJ1-2, with D perhaps matching TRBD1 (5 bases). The CDR3 contains 13 residues. With 6 bases removed from V and 2 bases from J, the gap between germline ends came to 11 bases. CDR1 is SGHRS and CDR2 is YFSETQ in the germline V gene. Here the CDR3 DNA reads TGCGCCAGCACCCCGGGGCTGAACTATGGCTACACCTTC. This encodes CASTPGLNYGYTF. Full variable domain (rest looked up from reference TRBV5-1 and TRBJ1-2): KAGVTQTPRYLIKTRGQQVTLSCSPISGHRSVSWYQQTPGQGLQFLFEYFSETQRNKGNFPGRFSGRQFSNSRSEMNVSTLELGDSALYLCASTPGLNYGYTFGSGTRLTVV.

The chain carries TRBV5-1 and TRBJ2-5; D unresolved. Looked up from germline, CDR1 is SGHRS and CDR2 is YFSETQ. The CDR3 is 12 residues long. V was shortened by 4 bases and J by 5 bases, with 9 bases between the two germline ends. The CDR3 nucleotides are TGCGCCAGCAGCGCGACCGGCGAGACCCAGTACTTC. This sequence encodes CASSATGETQYF.

The chain recombines TRBV7-7 with TRBJ2-2; 7 bases align to TRBD2. Per germline, CDR1 SSHAT and CDR2 FNYEAQ (reference sequence). V lost 3 bases and J lost 3; bases outside the gene matches: 4. This CDR3 is built from 15 residues. CDR3 sequence reads: CASSFGAGHTGELFF. The CDR3 DNA reads as TGTGCCAGCAGCTTCGGAGCGGGACACACCGGGGAGCTGTTTTTT.

The DNA for the CDR3 is TGTGCCAGTAGTATAGTGGCAGCGAACTATGGCTACACCTTC. Its translation: CASSIVAANYGYTF. The chain is built from TRBV19 and TRBJ1-2; D unresolved. This CDR3 is built from 14 residues. Germline CDR1 and CDR2: LNHDA and SQIVND (reference sequence). With 1 base removed from V and 2 bases from J, the gap between germline ends came to 8 bases.

This sequence joins TRBV5-1 and TRBJ2-7, with D tentatively TRBD1 (6 bases). The V and J ends lost 4 bases and 10 bases respectively, with 12 bases between them. This CDR3 is built from 11 residues. Germline CDR1 SGHRS, CDR2 YFSETQ. The CDR3 region is CASSAQGSQYF. The CDR3 bases are TGCGCCAGCAGCGCACAGGGTAGTCAGTACTTC. The full variable domain, its missing parts supplied by reference TRBV5-1 and TRBJ2-7, is KAGVTQTPRYLIKTRGQQVTLSCSPISGHRSVSWYQQTPGQGLQFLFEYFSETQRNKGNFPGRFSGRQFSNSRSEMNVSTLELGDSALYLCASSAQGSQYFGPGTRLTVT.

The chain carries TRBV5-4 and TRBJ2-7; D unresolved. Germline V gene lookup returns CDR1 SGHNT and CDR2 YYREEE (reference sequence). The CDR3 is 13 amino acids. Deletions cut 2 bases from V and 5 bases from J, with 11 bases between. The CDR3 loop is CASSFPPHDEQYF. The CDR3 nucleotides are TGTGCCAGCAGCTTCCCCCCCCATGACGAGCAGTACTTC.

V gene TRBV28 combines with J gene TRBJ2-7; D is ambiguous. The CDR3 has 13 amino acids. Germline V lookup: CDR1 MDHEN, CDR2 SYDVKM. The CDR3 DNA sequence: TGTGTTGCTGCGCCTCAGAACCCCTACGAGCAGTACTTC. It codes for CVAAPQNPYEQYF.

V gene TRBV30 combines with J gene TRBJ1-5; no clear D gene. Germline loops: CDR1 GTSNPN, CDR2 SVGIG (reference sequence). The CDR3 contains 13 residues. The V gene lost 2 bases and the J gene lost 0 bases, with 5 bases spanning the gap. This chain's CDR3 is CAWSPSSNQPQHF. CDR3 DNA: TGTGCCTGGAGTCCAAGTAGCAATCAGCCCCAGCATTTT.